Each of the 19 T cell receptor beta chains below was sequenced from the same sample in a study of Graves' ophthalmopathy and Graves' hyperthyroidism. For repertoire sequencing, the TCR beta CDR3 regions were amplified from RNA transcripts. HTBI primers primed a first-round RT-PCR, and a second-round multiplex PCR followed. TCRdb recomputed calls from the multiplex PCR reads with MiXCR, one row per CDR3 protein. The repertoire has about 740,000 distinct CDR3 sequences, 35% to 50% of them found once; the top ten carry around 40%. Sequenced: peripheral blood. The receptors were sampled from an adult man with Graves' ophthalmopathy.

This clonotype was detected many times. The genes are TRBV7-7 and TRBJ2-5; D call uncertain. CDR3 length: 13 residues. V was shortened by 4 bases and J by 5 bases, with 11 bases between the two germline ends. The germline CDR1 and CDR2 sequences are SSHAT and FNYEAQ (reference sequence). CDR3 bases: TGTGCCAGCAGCTCCGGCCAGGCGGAGACCCAGTACTTC. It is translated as CASSSGQAETQYF.

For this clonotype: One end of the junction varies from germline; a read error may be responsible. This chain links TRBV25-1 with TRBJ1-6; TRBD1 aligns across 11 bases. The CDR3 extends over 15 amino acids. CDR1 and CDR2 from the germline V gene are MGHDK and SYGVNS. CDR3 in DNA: TGTGCCAACAGTGCTCGGACAGGGGGCTCGGCACCCCTCCACTTT. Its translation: CANSARTGGSAPLHF.

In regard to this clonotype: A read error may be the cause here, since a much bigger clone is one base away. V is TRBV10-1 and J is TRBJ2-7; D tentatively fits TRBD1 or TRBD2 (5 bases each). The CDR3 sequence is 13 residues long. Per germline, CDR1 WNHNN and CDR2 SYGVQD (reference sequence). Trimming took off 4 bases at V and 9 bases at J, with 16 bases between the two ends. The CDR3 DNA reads TGCGCCAGCAGTGCAAACCCGGGACGCGGGCAGTACTTC. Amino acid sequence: CASSANPGRGQYF.

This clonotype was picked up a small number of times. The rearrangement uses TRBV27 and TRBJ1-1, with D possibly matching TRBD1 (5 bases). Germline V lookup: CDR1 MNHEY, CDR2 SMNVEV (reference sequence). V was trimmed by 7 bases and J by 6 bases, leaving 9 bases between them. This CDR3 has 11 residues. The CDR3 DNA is TGTGCCAGCAAAAGAGGGGCTGAAGCTTTCTTT. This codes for CASKRGAEAFF.

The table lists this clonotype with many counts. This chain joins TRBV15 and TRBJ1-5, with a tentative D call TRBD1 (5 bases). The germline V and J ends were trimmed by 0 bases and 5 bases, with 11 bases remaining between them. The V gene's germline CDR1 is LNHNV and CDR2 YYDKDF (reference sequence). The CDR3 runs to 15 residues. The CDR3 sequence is CATSRDLGGDQPQHF. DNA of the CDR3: TGTGCCACCAGCAGAGATCTTGGAGGGGATCAGCCCCAGCATTTT.

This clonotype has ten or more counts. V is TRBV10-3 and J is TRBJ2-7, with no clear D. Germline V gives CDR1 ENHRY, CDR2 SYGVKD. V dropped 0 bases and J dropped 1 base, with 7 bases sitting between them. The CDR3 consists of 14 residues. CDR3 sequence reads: CAISESGRSYEQYF. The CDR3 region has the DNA TGTGCCATCAGTGAGTCTGGCAGGTCCTACGAGCAGTACTTC.

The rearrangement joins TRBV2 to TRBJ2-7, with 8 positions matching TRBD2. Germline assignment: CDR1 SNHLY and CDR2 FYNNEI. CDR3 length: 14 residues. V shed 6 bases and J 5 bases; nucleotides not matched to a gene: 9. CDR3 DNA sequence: TGTGCCAGCAGGGACGCGGGGGGCACCGACGAGCAGTACTTC. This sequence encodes CASRDAGGTDEQYF.

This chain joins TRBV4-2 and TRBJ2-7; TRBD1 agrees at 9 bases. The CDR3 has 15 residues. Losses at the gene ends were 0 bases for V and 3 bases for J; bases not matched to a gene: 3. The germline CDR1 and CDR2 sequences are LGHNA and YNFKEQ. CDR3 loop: CASSQERGQGYEQYF. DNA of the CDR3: TGTGCCAGCAGCCAAGAAAGGGGACAGGGCTACGAGCAGTACTTC.

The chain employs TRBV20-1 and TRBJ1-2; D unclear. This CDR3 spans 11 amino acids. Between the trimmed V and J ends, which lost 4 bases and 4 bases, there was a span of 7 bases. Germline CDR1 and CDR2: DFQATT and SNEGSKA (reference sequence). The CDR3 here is CSAKQFYGYTF. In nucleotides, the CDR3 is TGCAGTGCTAAACAGTTCTATGGCTACACCTTC.

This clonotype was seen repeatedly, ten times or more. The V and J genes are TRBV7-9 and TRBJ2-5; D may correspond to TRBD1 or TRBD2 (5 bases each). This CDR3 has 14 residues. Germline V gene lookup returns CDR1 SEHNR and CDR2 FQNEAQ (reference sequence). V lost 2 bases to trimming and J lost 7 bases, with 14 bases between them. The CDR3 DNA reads TGTGCCAGCAGCTTACGGGACCGCTTCTCGACCCAGTACTTC. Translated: CASSLRDRFSTQYF.

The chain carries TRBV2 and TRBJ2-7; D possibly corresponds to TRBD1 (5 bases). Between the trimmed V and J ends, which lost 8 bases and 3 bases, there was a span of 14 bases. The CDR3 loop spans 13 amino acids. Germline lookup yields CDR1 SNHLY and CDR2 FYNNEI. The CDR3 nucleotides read TGTGCCAGCGTGGCCAGGGAAGGCTACGAGCAGTACTTC. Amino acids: CASVAREGYEQYF.

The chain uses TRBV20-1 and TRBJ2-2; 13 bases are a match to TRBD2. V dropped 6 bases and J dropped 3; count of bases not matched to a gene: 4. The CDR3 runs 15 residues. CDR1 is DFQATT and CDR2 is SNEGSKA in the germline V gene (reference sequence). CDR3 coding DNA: TGCAGTGCCGCCGGACTAGCGGGGGACACCGGGGAGCTGTTTTTT. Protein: CSAAGLAGDTGELFF.

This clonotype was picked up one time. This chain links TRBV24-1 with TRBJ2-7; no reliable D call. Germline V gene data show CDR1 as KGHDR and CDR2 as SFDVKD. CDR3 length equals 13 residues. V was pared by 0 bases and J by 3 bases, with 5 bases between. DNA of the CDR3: TGTGCCACCAGTGATTTGTCGGACTACGAGCAGTACTTC. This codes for CATSDLSDYEQYF.

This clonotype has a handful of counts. The CDR3 DNA follows: TGTGCCAGCAGCGTAAGGAAAAGAGCTGGGGCCAACGTCCTGACTTTC. This encodes CASSVRKRAGANVLTF. The chain is built from TRBV11-3 and TRBJ2-6, with D hard to call. The germline CDR1 and CDR2 sequences are SGHNT and YENEEA. There are 16 residues in the CDR3. V shed 5 bases and J shed 2 bases, with 13 bases lying between them. The full variable domain, in which reference TRBV11-3 and TRBJ2-6 provide the parts outside the CDR3, is EAGVVQSPRYKIIEKKQPVAFWCNPISGHNTLYWYLQNLGQGPELLIRYENEEAVDDSQLPKDRFSAERLKGVDSTLKIQPAELGDSAVYLCASSVRKRAGANVLTFGAGSRLTVL.

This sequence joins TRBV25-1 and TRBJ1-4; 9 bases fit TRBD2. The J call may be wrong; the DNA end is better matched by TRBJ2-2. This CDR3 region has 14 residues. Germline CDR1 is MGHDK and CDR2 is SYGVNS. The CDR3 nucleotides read TGTGCCAGCACCCTAGCGGGGCACACCGGGGAGCTGTTTTTT. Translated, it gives CASTLAGHTGELFF.

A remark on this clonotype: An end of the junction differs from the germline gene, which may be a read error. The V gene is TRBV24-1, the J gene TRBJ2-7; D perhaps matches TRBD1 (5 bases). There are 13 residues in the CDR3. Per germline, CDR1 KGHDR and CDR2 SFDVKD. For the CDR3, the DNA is TGTGCCAGCAGTCTGCTCAAGGGGTACGAGCAGTACTTC. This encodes CASSLLKGYEQYF.

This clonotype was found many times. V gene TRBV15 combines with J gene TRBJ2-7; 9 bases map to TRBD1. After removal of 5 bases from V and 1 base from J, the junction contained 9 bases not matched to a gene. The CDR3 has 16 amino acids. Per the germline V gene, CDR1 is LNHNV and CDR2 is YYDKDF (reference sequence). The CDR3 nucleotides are TGTGCCACCAGCCCCCGGGACAGGGCGACTTCCTACGAGCAGTACTTC. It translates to CATSPRDRATSYEQYF.

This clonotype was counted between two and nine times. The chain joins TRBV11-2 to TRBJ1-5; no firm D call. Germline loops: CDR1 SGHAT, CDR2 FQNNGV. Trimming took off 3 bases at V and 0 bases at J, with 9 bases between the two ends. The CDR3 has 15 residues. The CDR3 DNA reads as TGTGCCAGCAGCTTGGAACAGTATAGCAATCAGCCCCAGCATTTT. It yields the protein CASSLEQYSNQPQHF.

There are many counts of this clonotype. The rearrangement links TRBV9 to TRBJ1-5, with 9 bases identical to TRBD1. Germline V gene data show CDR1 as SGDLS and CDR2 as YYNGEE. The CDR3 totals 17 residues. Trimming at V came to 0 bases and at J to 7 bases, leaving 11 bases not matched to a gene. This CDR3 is CASSVGVGQGQGQPQHF. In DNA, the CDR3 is TGTGCCAGCAGCGTAGGTGTGGGACAGGGCCAGGGCCAGCCCCAGCATTTT.